This paragraph reports one T cell receptor beta chain. The sample originates from a study of shared clonotypes between healthy human individuals. The germline V gene encodes CDR1 LNHNV and CDR2 YYDKDF (reference sequence). This CDR3 comprises 14 residues. V lost 0 bases, J lost 4 bases, and 10 bases lay in between. Sequenced by immunoSEQ multiplex PCR; TCRdb stores in-frame clones only, minus some. The data contain more than 2 million clones, roughly 95% of them seen just once; the ten biggest clones take up 0.1% to 0.15%. This chain uses TRBV15 with TRBJ2-7; D not certain. The sample consisted of naive CD4+ T cells sorted from blood. Subset defined: CD45RA+ positively selected. This TCR came from a man younger than 35 in good health. CDR3 loop: CATSREERGYEQYF. DNA for the CDR3: TGTGCCACCAGCAGAGAGGAACGTGGTTACGAGCAGTACTTC.